Listed here are 3 T cell receptor beta chains from one sample, sequenced in a study of neurological immune-mediated disorders. Via MiXCR, TCRdb re-called the 5' RACE reads, giving one row per CDR3 protein. The sample consists of tens of thousands of distinct CDR3 sequences, under 4.5% of them appearing once. Time point described: longitudinal time-point 3. Sequenced material: PBMCs. These TCRs come from a woman in her fifties or sixties with multiple sclerosis.

This clonotype was seen at least ten times. This rearrangement joins TRBV7-8 to TRBJ2-3; D unclear. Per germline, CDR1 SGHVS and CDR2 FQNEAQ. The CDR3 totals 17 residues. The V gene lost 1 base and the J gene lost 0 bases, with 14 bases spanning the gap. CDR3 amino acids: CASSLGAAPPSTDTQYF. CDR3 in DNA: TGTGCCAGCAGCTTAGGCGCAGCCCCGCCTAGCACAGATACGCAGTATTTT. The full variable domain, rest sourced from reference TRBV7-8 and TRBJ2-3, is GAGVSQSPRYKVAKRGQDVALRCDPISGHVSLFWYQQALGQGPEFLTYFQNEAQLDKSGLPSDRFFAERPEGSVSTLKIQRTQQEDSAVYLCASSLGAAPPSTDTQYFGPGTRLTVL.

This clonotype was detected many times. The CDR3 nucleotides read TGTGCCAGCAGCCCGAAAGCGGGGGGGTGGGATACGCAGTATTTT. This translates into CASSPKAGGWDTQYF. The rearrangement links TRBV6-6 to TRBJ2-3, with 10 bases fitting TRBD2. The CDR3 loop spans 15 amino acids. V shed 6 bases and J 6 bases; nucleotides not matched to a gene: 9. Germline CDR1 and CDR2: MNHNY and SVGAGI (reference sequence).

This clonotype was seen ten or more times. The chain employs TRBV12-3 or TRBV12-4 and TRBJ1-2; 7 positions match TRBD1. The V gene end was trimmed by 5 bases and the J gene end by 4 bases; junction bases not matched to a gene: 13. The CDR3 has 16 amino acids. Written as DNA, the CDR3 is TGTGCCAGCAGTCCCGGGCTGGAGGGGGCGATCTATGGCTACACCTTC. Translating gives CASSPGLEGAIYGYTF.